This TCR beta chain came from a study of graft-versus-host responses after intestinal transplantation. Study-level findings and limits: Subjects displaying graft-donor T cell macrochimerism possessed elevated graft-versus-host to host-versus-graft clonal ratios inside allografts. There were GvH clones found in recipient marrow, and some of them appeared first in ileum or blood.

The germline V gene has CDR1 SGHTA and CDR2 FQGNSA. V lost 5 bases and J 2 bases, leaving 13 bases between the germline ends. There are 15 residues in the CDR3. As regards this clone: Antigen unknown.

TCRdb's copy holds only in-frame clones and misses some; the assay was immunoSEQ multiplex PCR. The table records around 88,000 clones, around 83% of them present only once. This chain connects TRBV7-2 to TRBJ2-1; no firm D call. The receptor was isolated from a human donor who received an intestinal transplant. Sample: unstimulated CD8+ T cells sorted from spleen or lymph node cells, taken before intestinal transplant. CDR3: CASSPLGFTYNEQFF. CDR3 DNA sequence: TGTGCCAGCAGCCCCCTGGGGTTCACCTACAATGAGCAGTTCTTC. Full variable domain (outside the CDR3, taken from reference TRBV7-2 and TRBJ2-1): GAGVSQSPSNKVTEKGKDVELRCDPISGHTALYWYRQSLGQGLEFLIYFQGNSAPDKSGLPSDRFSAERTGGSVSTLTIQRTQQEDSAVYLCASSPLGFTYNEQFFGPGTRLTVL.